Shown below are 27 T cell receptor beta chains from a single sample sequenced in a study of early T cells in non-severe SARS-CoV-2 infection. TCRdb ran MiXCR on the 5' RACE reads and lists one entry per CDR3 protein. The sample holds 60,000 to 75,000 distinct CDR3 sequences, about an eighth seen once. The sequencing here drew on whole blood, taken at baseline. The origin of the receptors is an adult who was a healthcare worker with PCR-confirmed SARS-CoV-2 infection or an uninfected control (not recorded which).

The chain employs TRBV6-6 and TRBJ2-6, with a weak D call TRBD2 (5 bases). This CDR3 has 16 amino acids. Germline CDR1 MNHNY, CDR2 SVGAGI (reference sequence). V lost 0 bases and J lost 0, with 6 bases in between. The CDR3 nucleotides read TGTGCCAGCAGTTACTCGACTATCTCTGGGGCCAACGTCCTGACTTTC. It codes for CASSYSTISGANVLTF.

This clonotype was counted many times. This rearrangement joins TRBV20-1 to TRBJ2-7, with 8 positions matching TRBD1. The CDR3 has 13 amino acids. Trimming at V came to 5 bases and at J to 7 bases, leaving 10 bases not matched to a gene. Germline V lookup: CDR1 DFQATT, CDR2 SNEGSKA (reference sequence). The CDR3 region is CSAPDRGSGEQYF. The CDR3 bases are TGCAGTGCTCCAGACAGGGGATCTGGGGAGCAGTACTTC.

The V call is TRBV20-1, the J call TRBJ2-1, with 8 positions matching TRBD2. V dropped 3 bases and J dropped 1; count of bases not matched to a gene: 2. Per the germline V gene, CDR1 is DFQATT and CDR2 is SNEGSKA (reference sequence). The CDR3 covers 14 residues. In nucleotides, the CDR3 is TGCAGTGCTAGCGGGGGGGCTTCCTACAATGAGCAGTTCTTC. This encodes CSASGGASYNEQFF.

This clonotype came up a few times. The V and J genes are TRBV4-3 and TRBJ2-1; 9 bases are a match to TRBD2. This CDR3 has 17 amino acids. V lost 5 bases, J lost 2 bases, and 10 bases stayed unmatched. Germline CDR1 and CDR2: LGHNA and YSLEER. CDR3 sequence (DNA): TGCGCCAGCAGCAAATTCCGAAGCGGGAGGCCCTACAATGAGCAGTTCTTC. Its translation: CASSKFRSGRPYNEQFF.

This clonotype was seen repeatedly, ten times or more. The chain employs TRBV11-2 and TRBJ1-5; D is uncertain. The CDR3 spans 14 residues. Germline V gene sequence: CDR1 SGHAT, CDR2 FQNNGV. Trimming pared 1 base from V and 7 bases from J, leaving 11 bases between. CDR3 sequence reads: CASSLGGAGQPQHF. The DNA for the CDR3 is TGTGCCAGCAGCTTAGGAGGTGCGGGGCAGCCCCAGCATTTT. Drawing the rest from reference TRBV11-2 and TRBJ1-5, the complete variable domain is EAGVAQSPRYKIIEKRQSVAFWCNPISGHATLYWYQQILGQGPKLLIQFQNNGVVDDSQLPKDRFSAERLKGVDSTLKIQPAKLEDSAVYLCASSLGGAGQPQHFGDGTRLSIL.

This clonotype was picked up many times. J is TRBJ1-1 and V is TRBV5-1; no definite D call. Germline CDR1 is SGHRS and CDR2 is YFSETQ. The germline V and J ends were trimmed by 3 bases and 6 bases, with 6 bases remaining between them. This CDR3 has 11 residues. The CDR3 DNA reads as TGCGCCAGCAGCTCCGATGCTGAAGCTTTCTTT. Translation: CASSSDAEAFF.

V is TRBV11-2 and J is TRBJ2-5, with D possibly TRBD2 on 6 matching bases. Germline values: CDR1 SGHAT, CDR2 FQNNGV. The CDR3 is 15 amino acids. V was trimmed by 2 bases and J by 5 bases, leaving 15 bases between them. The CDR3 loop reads CASSLNPAGFETQYF. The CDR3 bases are TGTGCCAGCAGCTTAAATCCGGCGGGGTTTGAGACCCAGTACTTC. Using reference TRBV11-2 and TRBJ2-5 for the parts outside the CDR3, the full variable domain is EAGVAQSPRYKIIEKRQSVAFWCNPISGHATLYWYQQILGQGPKLLIQFQNNGVVDDSQLPKDRFSAERLKGVDSTLKIQPAKLEDSAVYLCASSLNPAGFETQYFGPGTRLLVL.

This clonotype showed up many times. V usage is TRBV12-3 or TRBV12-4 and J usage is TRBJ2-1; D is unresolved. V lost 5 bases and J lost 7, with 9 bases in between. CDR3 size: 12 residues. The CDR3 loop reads CASSRLGNEQFF. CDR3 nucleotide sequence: TGTGCCAGCAGTCGACTGGGGAATGAGCAGTTCTTC.

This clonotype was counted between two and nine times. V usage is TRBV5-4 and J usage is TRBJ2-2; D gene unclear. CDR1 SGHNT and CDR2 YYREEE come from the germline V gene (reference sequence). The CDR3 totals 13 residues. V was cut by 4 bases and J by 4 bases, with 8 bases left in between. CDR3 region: CASSAPITGELFF. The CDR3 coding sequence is TGTGCCAGCAGCGCCCCTATCACCGGGGAGCTGTTTTTT.

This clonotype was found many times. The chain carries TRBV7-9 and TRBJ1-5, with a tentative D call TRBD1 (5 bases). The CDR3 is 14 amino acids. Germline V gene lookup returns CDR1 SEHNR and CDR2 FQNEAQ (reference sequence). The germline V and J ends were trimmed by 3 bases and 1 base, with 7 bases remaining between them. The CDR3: CASSLGVSNQPQHF. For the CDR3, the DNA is TGTGCCAGCAGCTTGGGGGTGAGCAATCAGCCCCAGCATTTT.

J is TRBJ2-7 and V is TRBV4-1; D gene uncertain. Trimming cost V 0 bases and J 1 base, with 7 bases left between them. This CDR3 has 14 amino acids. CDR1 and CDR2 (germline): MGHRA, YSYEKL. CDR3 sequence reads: CASSQDPVSYEQYF. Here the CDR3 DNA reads TGCGCCAGCAGCCAAGATCCCGTATCCTACGAGCAGTACTTC.

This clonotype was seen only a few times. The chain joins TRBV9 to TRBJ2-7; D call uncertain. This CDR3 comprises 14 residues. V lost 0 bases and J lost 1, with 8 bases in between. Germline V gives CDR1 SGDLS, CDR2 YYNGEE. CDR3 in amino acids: CASSVGPSSYEQYF. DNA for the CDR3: TGTGCCAGCAGCGTAGGCCCGTCGTCCTACGAGCAGTACTTC. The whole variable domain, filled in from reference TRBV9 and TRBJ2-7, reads DSGVTQTPKHLITATGQRVTLRCSPRSGDLSVYWYQQSLDQGLQFLIQYYNGEERAKGNILERFSAQQFPDLHSELNLSSLELGDSALYFCASSVGPSSYEQYFGPGTRLTVT.

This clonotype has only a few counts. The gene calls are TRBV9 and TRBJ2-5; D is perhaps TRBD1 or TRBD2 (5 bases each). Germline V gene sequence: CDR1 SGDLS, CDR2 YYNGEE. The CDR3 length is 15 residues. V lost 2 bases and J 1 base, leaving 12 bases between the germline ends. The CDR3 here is CASSVRSGTQETQYF. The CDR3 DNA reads TGTGCCAGCAGCGTCCGATCCGGGACCCAAGAGACCCAGTACTTC.

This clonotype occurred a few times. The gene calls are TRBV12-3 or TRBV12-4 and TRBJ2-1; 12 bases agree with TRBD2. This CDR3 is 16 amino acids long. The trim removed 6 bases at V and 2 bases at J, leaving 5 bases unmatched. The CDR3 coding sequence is TGTGCCAGCAGGGGGACTAGCGGGCTTCCCTACAATGAGCAGTTCTTC. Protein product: CASRGTSGLPYNEQFF.

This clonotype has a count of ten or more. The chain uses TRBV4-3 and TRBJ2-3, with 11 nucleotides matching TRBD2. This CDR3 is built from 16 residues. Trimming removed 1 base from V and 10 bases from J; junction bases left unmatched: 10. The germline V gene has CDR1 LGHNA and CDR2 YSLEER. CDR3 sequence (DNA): TGCGCCAGCAGCCAAGTTACTAGCGGGAGCCCCTCCGCGCAGTATTTT. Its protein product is CASSQVTSGSPSAQYF.

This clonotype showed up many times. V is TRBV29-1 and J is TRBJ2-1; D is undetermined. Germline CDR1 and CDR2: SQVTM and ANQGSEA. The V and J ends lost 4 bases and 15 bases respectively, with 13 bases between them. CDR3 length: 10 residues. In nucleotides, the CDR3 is TGCAGCGTTGGGGCGGAGACCGTGTTCTTC. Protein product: CSVGAETVFF.

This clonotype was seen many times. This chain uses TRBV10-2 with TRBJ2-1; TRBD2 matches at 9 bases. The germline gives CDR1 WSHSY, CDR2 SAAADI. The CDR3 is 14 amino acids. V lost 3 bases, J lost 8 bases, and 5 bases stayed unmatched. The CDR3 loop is CASSERREGYEQFF. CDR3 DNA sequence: TGCGCCAGCAGTGAAAGGCGGGAGGGGTATGAGCAGTTCTTC.

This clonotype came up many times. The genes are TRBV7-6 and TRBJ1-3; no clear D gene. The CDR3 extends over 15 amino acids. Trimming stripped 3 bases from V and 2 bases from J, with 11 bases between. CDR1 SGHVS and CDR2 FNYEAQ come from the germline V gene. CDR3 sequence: CASSFTLTTGNTIYF. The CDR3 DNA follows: TGTGCCAGCAGCTTCACCTTAACCACTGGAAACACCATATATTTT.

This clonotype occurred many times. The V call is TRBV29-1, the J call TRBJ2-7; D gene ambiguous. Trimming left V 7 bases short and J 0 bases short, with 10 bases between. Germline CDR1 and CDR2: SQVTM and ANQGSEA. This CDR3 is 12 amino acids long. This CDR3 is CSAGQNSYEQYF. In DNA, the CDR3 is TGCAGCGCGGGTCAGAACTCCTACGAGCAGTACTTC.

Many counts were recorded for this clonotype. This CDR3 is CSARGTRVDEQFF. CDR3 in DNA: TGCAGTGCTAGAGGGACGAGGGTGGATGAGCAGTTCTTC. The genes are TRBV20-1 and TRBJ2-1; D might be TRBD2 (5 bases). This CDR3 spans 13 amino acids. V gave up 1 base and J gave up 8 bases, with 12 bases separating them. Germline V gene sequence: CDR1 DFQATT, CDR2 SNEGSKA (reference sequence).

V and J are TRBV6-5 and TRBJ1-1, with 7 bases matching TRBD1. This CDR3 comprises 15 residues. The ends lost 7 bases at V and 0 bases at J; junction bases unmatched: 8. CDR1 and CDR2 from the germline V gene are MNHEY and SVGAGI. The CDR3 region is CASKAQGGMNTEAFF. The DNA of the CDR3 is TGTGCCAGCAAGGCGCAGGGGGGGATGAACACTGAAGCTTTCTTT.

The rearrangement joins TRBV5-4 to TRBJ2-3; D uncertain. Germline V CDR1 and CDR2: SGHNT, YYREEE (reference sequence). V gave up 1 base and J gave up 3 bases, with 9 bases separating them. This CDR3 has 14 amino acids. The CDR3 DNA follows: TGTGCCAGCAGCTTGTATGTAACGACAGATACGCAGTATTTT. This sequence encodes CASSLYVTTDTQYF.

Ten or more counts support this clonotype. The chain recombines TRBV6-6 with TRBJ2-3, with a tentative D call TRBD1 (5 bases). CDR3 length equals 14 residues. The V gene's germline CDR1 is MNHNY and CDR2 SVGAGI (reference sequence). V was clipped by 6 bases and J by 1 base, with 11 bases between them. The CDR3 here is CASSREEGTDTQYF. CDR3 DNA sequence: TGTGCCAGCAGCAGGGAAGAGGGCACAGATACGCAGTATTTT.

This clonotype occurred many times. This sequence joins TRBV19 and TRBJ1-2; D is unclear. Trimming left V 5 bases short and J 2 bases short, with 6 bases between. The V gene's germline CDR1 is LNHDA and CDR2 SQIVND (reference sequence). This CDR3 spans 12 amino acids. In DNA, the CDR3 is TGTGCCAGTAGTTGGAGGAACTATGGCTACACCTTC. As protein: CASSWRNYGYTF.

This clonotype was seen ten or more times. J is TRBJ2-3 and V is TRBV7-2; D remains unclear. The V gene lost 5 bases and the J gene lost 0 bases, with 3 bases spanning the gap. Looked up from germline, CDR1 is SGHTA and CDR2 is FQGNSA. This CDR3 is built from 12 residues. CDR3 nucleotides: TGTGCCAGCAGCCCCAGCACAGATACGCAGTATTTT. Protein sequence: CASSPSTDTQYF.

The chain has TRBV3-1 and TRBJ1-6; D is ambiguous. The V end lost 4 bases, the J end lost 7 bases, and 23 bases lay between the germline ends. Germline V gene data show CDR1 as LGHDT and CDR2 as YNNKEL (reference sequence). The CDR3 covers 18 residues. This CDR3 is CASSLLGSRPGPNSPLHF. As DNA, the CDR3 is TGTGCCAGCAGCCTACTTGGATCGCGGCCAGGACCCAATTCACCCCTCCACTTT.

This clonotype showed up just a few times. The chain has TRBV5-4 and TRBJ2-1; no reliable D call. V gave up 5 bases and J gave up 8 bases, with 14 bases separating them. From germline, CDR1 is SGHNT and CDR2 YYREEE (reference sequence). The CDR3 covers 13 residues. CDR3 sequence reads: CASSSNPFDEQFF. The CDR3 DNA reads TGTGCCAGCAGTTCTAACCCGTTTGATGAGCAGTTCTTC.